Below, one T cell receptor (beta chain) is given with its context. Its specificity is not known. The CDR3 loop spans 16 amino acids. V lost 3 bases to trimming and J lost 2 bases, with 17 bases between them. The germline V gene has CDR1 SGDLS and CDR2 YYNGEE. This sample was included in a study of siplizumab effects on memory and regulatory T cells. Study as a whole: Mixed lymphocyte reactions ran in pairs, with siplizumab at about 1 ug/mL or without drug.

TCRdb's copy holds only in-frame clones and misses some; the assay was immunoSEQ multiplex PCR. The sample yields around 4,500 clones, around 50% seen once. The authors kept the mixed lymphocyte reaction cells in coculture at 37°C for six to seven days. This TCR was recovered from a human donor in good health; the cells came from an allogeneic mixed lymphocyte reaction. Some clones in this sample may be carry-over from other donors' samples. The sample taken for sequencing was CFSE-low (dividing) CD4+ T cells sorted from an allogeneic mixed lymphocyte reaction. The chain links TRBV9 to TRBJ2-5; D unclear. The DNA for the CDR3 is TGTGCCAGCAGCGCGATGGCCTCCCCGTGGCAAGAGACCCAGTACTTC. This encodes CASSAMASPWQETQYF.